What follows are 7 T cell receptor beta chains derived from one specimen sequenced in a study of blood T cell repertoires in COVID-19. The protocol was immunoSEQ multiplex PCR, while the TCRdb copy is restricted to in-frame clones and leaves out a portion. Found here are about 160,000 clones, 82% of them singletons; the top ten hold around 15%. Sample: peripheral blood. These receptors all come from a human donor with acute or convalescent COVID-19. The donor label of this sample is uncertain.

This clone showed up just a few times. This chain connects TRBV4-3 to TRBJ1-3, with D unresolved. This CDR3 is 17 amino acids long. Germline-derived CDR1 and CDR2 are LGHNA and YSLEER. The V end lost 0 bases, the J end lost 2 bases, and 14 bases lay between the germline ends. The CDR3 reads CASSQDLAGGTGNTIYF. CDR3 DNA sequence: TGCGCCAGCAGCCAAGATCTGGCAGGCGGGACTGGAAACACCATATATTTT.

This sequence joins TRBV14 and TRBJ2-7; weak D call: TRBD2 (5 bases). Germline V lookup: CDR1 SGHDN, CDR2 FVKESK. This CDR3 has 14 residues. The V and J ends lost 4 bases and 0 bases respectively, with 10 bases between them. The CDR3 loop reads CASSPLGSSYEQYF. The DNA of the CDR3 is TGTGCCAGCAGCCCATTAGGGAGCTCCTACGAGCAGTACTTC.

In nucleotides, the CDR3 is TGTGCCAGCAGCCCCAAGGGGAGGATCTATGGCTACACCTTC. Encoded protein: CASSPKGRIYGYTF. The V call is TRBV5-6, the J call TRBJ1-2; weak D call: TRBD1 (5 bases). This CDR3 comprises 14 residues. V lost 4 bases, J lost 4 bases, and 14 bases lay in between. Germline values: CDR1 SGHDT, CDR2 YYEEEE.

The chain combines TRBV11-2 with TRBJ2-5, with D possibly matching TRBD1 (5 bases). Germline V lookup: CDR1 SGHAT, CDR2 FQNNGV. Trimming took 5 bases from V and 5 from J, leaving 12 bases between them. The length of the CDR3 is 13 residues. The CDR3 sequence: CASSRLGAETQYF. The DNA of the CDR3 is TGTGCCAGCAGCCGTTTAGGGGCTGAGACCCAGTACTTC.

The chain combines TRBV18 with TRBJ1-5; no firm D call. V lost 1 base to trimming and J lost 1 base, with 8 bases between them. The CDR3 covers 15 residues. Per germline, CDR1 KGHSH and CDR2 LQKENI. The chain's CDR3 is CASSPREGSNQPQHF. The CDR3 DNA sequence: TGTGCCAGCTCACCACGGGAGGGAAGCAATCAGCCCCAGCATTTT.

The rearrangement uses TRBV5-1 and TRBJ1-1; TRBD1 matches 7 bases. This CDR3 spans 15 amino acids. Trimming at V came to 2 bases and at J to 8 bases, leaving 12 bases not matched to a gene. Germline V gives CDR1 SGHRS, CDR2 YFSETQ. The CDR3 loop reads CASSFHRGGDSEAFF. Here the CDR3 DNA reads TGCGCCAGCAGCTTCCACAGGGGCGGTGATTCGGAAGCTTTCTTT.

J is TRBJ1-1 and V is TRBV30; tentatively, D is TRBD1 (5 bases). CDR1 and CDR2 from the germline V gene are GTSNPN and SVGIG (reference sequence). V was cut by 0 bases and J by 1 base, with 9 bases left in between. The length of the CDR3 is 14 residues. The DNA of the CDR3 is TGTGCCTGGAGTGTAGGCCAGGGGAACACTGAAGCTTTCTTT. It yields the protein CAWSVGQGNTEAFF.